Listed here are 17 T cell receptor beta chains from one sample, sequenced in a study of T cell responses to AZD1222 COVID-19 vaccine. TCRdb keeps only in-frame clones here, not all; method: immunoSEQ multiplex PCR. The sample consists of some 100,000 clones, around 90% of them appearing once. The sequencing used peripheral blood, collected on day 0 of AZD1222 vaccination. The receptors originated from an adult in good health.

This clone was seen a single time. J is TRBJ2-7 and V is TRBV24-1, with a tentative D call TRBD2 (6 bases). Germline values: CDR1 KGHDR, CDR2 SFDVKD. Trimming removed 1 base at V and 4 bases at J, with 7 bases between. The CDR3 spans 13 residues. CDR3 in DNA: TGTGCCACCAGTGATTTTGCGGGGTACGAGCAGTACTTC. Its protein is CATSDFAGYEQYF.

This rearrangement joins TRBV27 to TRBJ2-7; D gene unclear. The V end lost 5 bases, the J end lost 5 bases, and 13 bases lay between the germline ends. This CDR3 is built from 13 residues. CDR1 and CDR2 (germline): MNHEY, SMNVEV (reference sequence). The CDR3 is CASSHGPPHEQYF. The CDR3 region has the DNA TGTGCCAGCAGTCACGGGCCCCCCCACGAGCAGTACTTC.

This clone showed up just once. V and J are TRBV7-3 and TRBJ1-1; D is uncertain. V was trimmed by 4 bases and J by 4 bases, leaving 16 bases between them. The V gene's germline CDR1 is SGHTA and CDR2 FQGTGA. The CDR3 is made up of 15 amino acids. In DNA, the CDR3 is TGTGCCAGCAGCTCCGTCCGGGGAGGGATCACTGAAGCTTTCTTT. Translation: CASSSVRGGITEAFF. Full variable domain (outside the CDR3, taken from reference TRBV7-3 and TRBJ1-1): GAGVSQTPSNKVTEKGKYVELRCDPISGHTALYWYRQSLGQGPEFLIYFQGTGAADDSGLPNDRFFAVRPEGSVSTLKIQRTERGDSAVYLCASSSVRGGITEAFFGQGTRLTVV.

The V and J genes are TRBV7-9 and TRBJ1-1, with no clear D. The CDR3 contains 14 residues. The V and J ends lost 2 bases and 1 base respectively, with 8 bases between them. Per germline, CDR1 SEHNR and CDR2 FQNEAQ (reference sequence). CDR3 sequence (DNA): TGTGCCAGCAGCTTATTCACTCCGAACACTGAAGCTTTCTTT. Translation: CASSLFTPNTEAFF.

The rearrangement links TRBV6-2 or TRBV6-3 to TRBJ2-5; D is unclear. The germline V gene encodes CDR1 MNHEY and CDR2 SVGEGT. V dropped 0 bases and J dropped 4 bases, with 12 bases sitting between them. The CDR3 extends over 15 amino acids. Here the CDR3 reads CASSYSKHVLETQYF. The CDR3 region has the DNA TGTGCCAGCAGTTACTCGAAACATGTACTAGAGACCCAGTACTTC.

The sample holds a few counts of this clone. The gene calls are TRBV28 and TRBJ2-2, with D tentatively TRBD1 (6 bases). Germline CDR1 reads MDHEN; CDR2 reads SYDVKM. Trimming pared 7 bases from V and 5 bases from J, leaving 17 bases between. CDR3 length: 15 residues. CDR3: CASTSEQGRTGELFF. The DNA for the CDR3 is TGTGCCAGCACCTCTGAGCAGGGGCGGACCGGGGAGCTGTTTTTT.

The rearrangement uses TRBV15 and TRBJ1-4, with 7 bases aligning to TRBD1. With V trimmed by 0 bases and J by 5 bases, 12 bases remained unmatched. Germline CDR1 is LNHNV and CDR2 is YYDKDF (reference sequence). CDR3 length: 18 residues. This chain's CDR3 is CATSRDRQGTTTNEKLFF. CDR3 DNA: TGTGCCACCAGCAGAGATCGACAGGGAACCACGACGAATGAAAAACTGTTTTTT. Looking up the rest from reference TRBV15 and TRBJ1-4 gives the full variable domain: DAMVIQNPRYQVTQFGKPVTLSCSQTLNHNVMYWYQQKSSQAPKLLFHYYDKDFNNEADTPDNFQSRRPNTSFCFLDIRSPGLGDTAMYLCATSRDRQGTTTNEKLFFGSGTQLSVL.

In its sample, this clone was seen once. The genes are TRBV7-9 and TRBJ1-1; D may be TRBD1 (5 bases). Germline V CDR1 and CDR2: SEHNR, FQNEAQ (reference sequence). The CDR3 totals 12 residues. Trimming removed 2 bases at V and 10 bases at J, with 11 bases between. This CDR3 is CASSLQGVGAFF. Here the CDR3 DNA reads TGTGCCAGCAGCTTACAAGGGGTAGGAGCTTTCTTT.

The V call is TRBV6-2 or TRBV6-3, the J call TRBJ1-5; the D gene is possibly TRBD1 (5 bases). CDR3 length: 18 residues. The ends were cut back, 0 bases at V and 4 bases at J, with 19 bases in the middle. In germline, CDR1 is MNHEY, CDR2 SVGEGT. The CDR3 DNA sequence: TGTGCCAGCAGTTACTCCGGGACTCTTATCCTTCTTAATCAGCCCCAGCATTTT. Residues: CASSYSGTLILLNQPQHF.

The V and J genes are TRBV12-3 or TRBV12-4 and TRBJ1-1, with D uncertain. The CDR3 length is 13 residues. Trimming removed 6 bases at V and 3 bases at J, with 11 bases between. The CDR3 region has the DNA TGTGCCAGCAGCCGGACCACCGACACTGAAGCTTTCTTT. Its translation: CASSRTTDTEAFF.

The rearrangement links TRBV7-6 to TRBJ2-1, with 8 bases lining up with TRBD1. Trimming took 2 bases from V and 0 from J; bases not matched to a gene: 6. CDR3 length equals 17 residues. Germline assignment: CDR1 SGHVS and CDR2 FNYEAQ. In DNA, the CDR3 is TGTGCCAGCAGCTTATATCAGGGGGCCAGCTCCTACAATGAGCAGTTCTTC. Amino acids: CASSLYQGASSYNEQFF. The full variable domain, its missing parts supplied by reference TRBV7-6 and TRBJ2-1, is GAGVSQSPRYKVTKRGQDVALRCDPISGHVSLYWYRQALGQGPEFLTYFNYEAQQDKSGLPNDRFSAERPEGSISTLTIQRTEQRDSAMYRCASSLYQGASSYNEQFFGPGTRLTVL.

The CDR3 sequence is CSVVAPVNTEAFF. The CDR3 DNA sequence: TGCAGCGTTGTAGCTCCCGTGAACACTGAAGCTTTCTTT. This chain uses TRBV29-1 with TRBJ1-1; D gene ambiguous. V lost 4 bases and J lost 0, with 9 bases in between. Per germline, CDR1 SQVTM and CDR2 ANQGSEA. This CDR3 comprises 13 residues.

J is TRBJ2-7 and V is TRBV4-1; D might be TRBD2 (6 bases). Germline assignment: CDR1 MGHRA and CDR2 YSYEKL. Deletions cut 0 bases from V and 5 bases from J, with 20 bases between. The CDR3 spans 17 residues. CDR3 DNA sequence: TGCGCCAGCAGCCAAGATGGGACGGGACTCGGGGTAGACGAGCAGTACTTC. It translates to CASSQDGTGLGVDEQYF.

A word on this clone: Other DNA sequences in the same sample also yield this CDR3. V and J are TRBV7-2 and TRBJ2-3, with D unresolved. This CDR3 contains 13 residues. Between the trimmed V and J ends, which lost 4 bases and 3 bases, there was a span of 8 bases. Germline V gene lookup returns CDR1 SGHTA and CDR2 FQGNSA. The CDR3, as DNA: TGTGCCAGCAGCTCCCCTGGAACAGATACGCAGTATTTT. Translating it yields CASSSPGTDTQYF.

The chain recombines TRBV7-8 with TRBJ2-1; 9 nucleotides align to TRBD2. The ends lost 3 bases at V and 4 bases at J; junction bases unmatched: 4. Germline CDR1 is SGHVS and CDR2 is FQNEAQ. This CDR3 comprises 15 residues. CDR3 region: CASSLRSGRYNEQFF. The CDR3 bases are TGTGCCAGCAGCTTGAGAAGCGGGAGGTACAATGAGCAGTTCTTC.

This clone was recorded only once. The V and J genes are TRBV24-1 and TRBJ1-5, with 7 bases matching TRBD1. CDR3 length: 13 amino acids. V lost 0 bases to trimming and J lost 9 bases; unmatched junction nucleotides: 1. In germline, CDR1 is KGHDR, CDR2 SFDVKD. CDR3 residues: CATSDLQGGPQHF. CDR3 in DNA: TGTGCCACCAGTGATTTGCAGGGGGGGCCCCAGCATTTT.

This clone has more than one count but fewer than ten. The CDR3 DNA reads TGTGCCAGTAGTAGTAAGACAGGGAGGTCCTACAATGAGCAGTTCTTC. This encodes CASSSKTGRSYNEQFF. The chain carries TRBV19 and TRBJ2-1; maybe TRBD1 (7 bases). This CDR3 comprises 16 residues. Trimming took off 4 bases at V and 1 base at J, with 14 bases between the two ends. CDR1 is LNHDA and CDR2 is SQIVND in the germline V gene (reference sequence).